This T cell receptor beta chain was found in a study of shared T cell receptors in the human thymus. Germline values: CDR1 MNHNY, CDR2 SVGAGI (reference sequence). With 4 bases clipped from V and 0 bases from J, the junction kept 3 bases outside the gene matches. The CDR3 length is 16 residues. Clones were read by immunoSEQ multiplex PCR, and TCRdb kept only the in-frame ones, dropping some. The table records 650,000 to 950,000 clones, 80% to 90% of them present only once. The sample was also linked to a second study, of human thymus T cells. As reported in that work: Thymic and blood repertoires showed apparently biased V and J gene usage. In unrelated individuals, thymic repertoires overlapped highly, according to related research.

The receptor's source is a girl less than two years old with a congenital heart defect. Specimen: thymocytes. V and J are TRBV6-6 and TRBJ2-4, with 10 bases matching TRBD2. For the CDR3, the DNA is TGTGCCAGCAGTTTCCTAGCGGGGGTAGCCAAAAACATTCAGTACTTC. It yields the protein CASSFLAGVAKNIQYF.